This TCR beta chain comes out of a study of identifying expanded T cells in peripheral blood. Assay: immunoSEQ multiplex PCR; the TCRdb copy retains only in-frame clones and omits some. The sample includes 80,000 to 90,000 clones, approximately 84% of them seen just once. This CDR3 is 14 amino acids long. CDR1 KGHSH and CDR2 LQKENI come from the germline V gene. Trimming pared 4 bases from V and 7 bases from J, leaving 17 bases between. No infections or other immune events were documented during collection. The TCR originated in a person aged 18 to 75 in good health. V gene TRBV18 combines with J gene TRBJ2-7; D might be TRBD1 (6 bases). Sequencing input: blood. Here the CDR3 DNA reads TGTGCCAGCTCACGGGAGAACAGGGTGAGTGAGCAGTACTTC. As protein: CASSRENRVSEQYF.